Below, 27 T cell receptor beta chains from the same sample are listed, as sequenced in a study of blood T cell repertoires in COVID-19. Data came from immunoSEQ multiplex PCR; TCRdb stores just in-frame clones and leaves some out. The data show 250,000 to 300,000 clones, 87% seen once. Sequencing was performed on peripheral blood. The receptors derive from a woman aged 50 to 60 who had recovered from COVID-19.

This clone was counted a single time. This chain connects TRBV28 to TRBJ2-3; no clear D. The CDR3 sequence is 13 residues long. V lost 3 bases to trimming and J lost 0 bases, with 4 bases between them. Germline CDR1 and CDR2: MDHEN and SYDVKM. The CDR3 loop reads CASSFASTDTQYF. The CDR3 region has the DNA TGTGCCAGCAGTTTTGCGAGCACAGATACGCAGTATTTT.

This clone was detected many times. J is TRBJ1-2 and V is TRBV7-3; D is possibly TRBD1 (6 bases). CDR1 and CDR2 from the germline V gene are SGHTA and FQGTGA. Trimming removed 3 bases from V and 0 bases from J, with 14 bases in between. The CDR3 totals 16 residues. Here the CDR3 DNA reads TGTGCCAGCAGCTTGGACAGAGGGAACTCTAACTATGGCTACACCTTC. Residues: CASSLDRGNSNYGYTF.

This clone appeared once. This chain joins TRBV19 and TRBJ1-1, with D perhaps TRBD1 (6 bases). Trimming shortened V by 3 bases and J by 4 bases, and 18 bases separated the two germline ends. Germline V CDR1 and CDR2: LNHDA, SQIVND (reference sequence). This CDR3 spans 16 amino acids. The CDR3 reads CASSMIGGRGSTEAFF. CDR3 sequence (DNA): TGTGCCAGTAGTATGATCGGGGGGCGAGGCTCCACTGAAGCTTTCTTT. Full variable domain (rest looked up from reference TRBV19 and TRBJ1-1): DGGITQSPKYLFRKEGQNVTLSCEQNLNHDAMYWYRQDPGQGLRLIYYSQIVNDFQKGDIAEGYSVSREKKESFPLTVTSAQKNPTAFYLCASSMIGGRGSTEAFFGQGTRLTVV.

This clone came up once. The rearrangement uses TRBV3-1 (or the pseudogene TRBV3-2) and TRBJ1-2; possible D gene TRBD1, 6 bases. The CDR3 is made up of 20 amino acids. V was clipped by 0 bases and J by 3 bases, with 26 bases between them. Germline V CDR1 and CDR2: LGHDT, YNNKEL (reference sequence). CDR3 in DNA: TGTGCCAGCAGCCAAGATCCCCGCACAGGGTCGAATCCCCGGTACTATGGCTACACCTTC. It specifies CASSQDPRTGSNPRYYGYTF.

This chain links TRBV27 with TRBJ2-3, with 9 nucleotides matching TRBD2. With V trimmed by 3 bases and J by 3 bases, 7 bases remained unmatched. Germline V CDR1 and CDR2: MNHEY, SMNVEV (reference sequence). The CDR3 runs 16 residues. As DNA, the CDR3 is TGTGCCAGCAGTTTTTTGGGACTAGCAGGGACAGATACGCAGTATTTT. This translates into CASSFLGLAGTDTQYF.

This sequence joins TRBV18 and TRBJ2-1, with a possible D match to TRBD2 (6 bases). The germline V gene has CDR1 KGHSH and CDR2 LQKENI. The CDR3 is made up of 12 amino acids. The ends were cut back, 8 bases at V and 7 bases at J, with 12 bases in the middle. The CDR3 sequence is CASTTGGNEQFF. The CDR3 nucleotides read TGTGCCAGCACAACCGGAGGGAATGAGCAGTTCTTC.

The chain couples TRBV3-1 (or the pseudogene TRBV3-2) to TRBJ1-3; tentatively, D is TRBD1 (6 bases). The germline gives CDR1 LGHDT, CDR2 YNNKEL (reference sequence). The CDR3 spans 16 residues. Trimming pared 1 base from V and 2 bases from J, leaving 12 bases between. This CDR3 is CASSQGGGGPGNTIYF. The CDR3 nucleotides read TGTGCCAGCAGCCAAGGGGGCGGGGGCCCTGGAAACACCATATATTTT.

A few counts support this clone. V usage is TRBV9 and J usage is TRBJ2-3; 9 bases agree with TRBD1. This CDR3 spans 16 amino acids. The trim removed 2 bases at V and 3 bases at J, leaving 7 bases unmatched. CDR1 and CDR2 from the germline V gene are SGDLS and YYNGEE. The CDR3: CASSVWDRVGTDTQYF. As DNA, the CDR3 is TGTGCCAGCAGCGTCTGGGACAGGGTGGGAACAGATACGCAGTATTTT.

V and J are TRBV5-1 and TRBJ1-2; D is undetermined. The V gene's germline CDR1 is SGHRS and CDR2 YFSETQ. V gave up 9 bases and J gave up 8 bases, with 20 bases separating them. There are 13 residues in the CDR3. This CDR3 reads CATSGRGMGGYTF. In DNA, the CDR3 is TGCGCCACCTCGGGTCGGGGAATGGGGGGCTACACCTTC. Together with reference TRBV5-1 and TRBJ1-2, the CDR3 gives the full variable domain: KAGVTQTPRYLIKTRGQQVTLSCSPISGHRSVSWYQQTPGQGLQFLFEYFSETQRNKGNFPGRFSGRQFSNSRSEMNVSTLELGDSALYLCATSGRGMGGYTFGSGTRLTVV.

This rearrangement joins TRBV19 to TRBJ1-5; TRBD1 matches at 10 bases. CDR1 and CDR2 from the germline V gene are LNHDA and SQIVND (reference sequence). The CDR3 loop spans 14 amino acids. V shed 5 bases, J shed 2 bases, and the junction held 0 bases outside the gene matches. CDR3 region: CASSGTGGNQPQHF. The CDR3 DNA follows: TGTGCCAGTAGTGGGACAGGGGGCAATCAGCCCCAGCATTTT.

The V and J genes are TRBV6-5 and TRBJ2-3; 9 bases agree with TRBD2. The CDR3 is 14 residues long. Unmatched junction bases numbered 3, after V lost 6 bases and J lost 2 bases. CDR1 MNHEY and CDR2 SVGAGI come from the germline V gene. The CDR3 protein is CASRLAGATDTQYF. As DNA, the CDR3 is TGTGCCAGCAGGTTAGCGGGAGCCACAGATACGCAGTATTTT.

The chain has TRBV7-8 and TRBJ1-1, with 10 positions matching TRBD1. The CDR3 is 16 amino acids. V shed 5 bases, J shed 0 bases, and the junction held 6 bases outside the gene matches. Looked up from germline, CDR1 is SGHVS and CDR2 is FQNEAQ. The CDR3 loop is CASSPLTGGLNTEAFF. The CDR3 DNA reads TGTGCCAGCAGCCCACTGACAGGGGGCCTGAACACTGAAGCTTTCTTT.

This clone was picked up one time. The V and J genes are TRBV7-8 and TRBJ1-5, with D unresolved. Germline CDR1 SGHVS, CDR2 FQNEAQ. CDR3 length: 14 residues. Trimming shortened V by 5 bases and J by 3 bases, and 11 bases separated the two germline ends. The chain's CDR3 is CASSGGGYNQPQHF. CDR3 nucleotide sequence: TGTGCCAGCAGCGGTGGAGGGTACAATCAGCCCCAGCATTTT.

This clone appeared a single time. The chain couples TRBV25-1 to TRBJ2-4; 7 nucleotides align to TRBD2. From germline, CDR1 is MGHDK and CDR2 SYGVNS. The CDR3 runs to 17 residues. With 3 bases clipped from V and 2 bases from J, the junction kept 10 bases outside the gene matches. CDR3 nucleotide sequence: TGTGCCAGCAGTGACCGGGGGGAGGAGGGTTCCAAAAACATTCAGTACTTC. Translated, it gives CASSDRGEEGSKNIQYF.

This chain uses TRBV7-2 with TRBJ2-7; 11 bases are a match to TRBD2. CDR1 and CDR2 (germline): SGHTA, FQGNSA. The CDR3 is 16 amino acids. Trimming removed 6 bases from V and 2 bases from J; junction bases left unmatched: 9. The CDR3 region has the DNA TGTGCCAGCAGACAAGGTAGCGGGAGGGCCCCCTACGAGCAGTACTTC. This encodes CASRQGSGRAPYEQYF.

The CDR3 spells CASSLSRQQPQHF. Written as DNA, the CDR3 is TGTGCCAGCAGCTTATCCAGGCAACAGCCCCAGCATTTT. The genes are TRBV7-3 and TRBJ1-5; no reliable D call. The CDR3 extends over 13 amino acids. V was shortened by 2 bases and J by 7 bases, with 9 bases between the two germline ends. Germline loops: CDR1 SGHTA, CDR2 FQGTGA.

This chain links TRBV11-2 with TRBJ1-6; a possible D gene is TRBD1 (5 bases). CDR1 SGHAT and CDR2 FQNNGV come from the germline V gene. CDR3 length equals 15 residues. V was cut by 3 bases and J by 8 bases, with 14 bases left in between. The CDR3 nucleotides are TGTGCCAGCAGCTTCGGGCAGGGTAGTGATTCACCCCTCCACTTT. Translated, it gives CASSFGQGSDSPLHF.

This clone was recorded a few times. V is TRBV7-6 and J is TRBJ1-1, with TRBD1 identical over 10 bases. This CDR3 is 15 amino acids long. The germline gives CDR1 SGHVS, CDR2 FNYEAQ. The ends lost 5 bases at V and 4 bases at J; junction bases unmatched: 7. The CDR3 sequence is CASSSTGTGATEAFF. The CDR3 DNA reads TGTGCCAGCAGCAGCACCGGGACAGGGGCCACTGAAGCTTTCTTT.

The rearrangement joins TRBV9 to TRBJ2-7, with 10 bases that match TRBD1. CDR3 length: 14 amino acids. V was pared by 4 bases and J by 5 bases, with 6 bases of the junction left unmatched. The V gene's germline CDR1 is SGDLS and CDR2 YYNGEE. CDR3 amino acids: CASSLRTGGDEQYF. In nucleotides, the CDR3 is TGTGCCAGCAGCCTACGGACAGGGGGGGACGAGCAGTACTTC.

The chain combines TRBV6-1 with TRBJ1-5; a possible D gene is TRBD1 (5 bases). Trimming left V 1 base short and J 0 bases short, with 10 bases between. From germline, CDR1 is MNHNS and CDR2 SASEGT. This CDR3 contains 16 residues. The CDR3 protein is CASSEVVGHSNQPQHF. CDR3 nucleotide sequence: TGTGCCAGCAGTGAAGTCGTGGGGCATAGCAATCAGCCCCAGCATTTT.

The CDR3 DNA is TGTGCCAGTACCTCAGATTACTCTGGAAACACCATATATTTT. This gives the protein CASTSDYSGNTIYF. The rearrangement joins TRBV19 to TRBJ1-3; D gene ambiguous. This CDR3 has 14 amino acids. Looked up from germline, CDR1 is LNHDA and CDR2 is SQIVND (reference sequence). Trimming shortened V by 7 bases and J by 0 bases, and 10 bases separated the two germline ends. The whole variable domain, remainder taken from reference TRBV19 and TRBJ1-3, is DGGITQSPKYLFRKEGQNVTLSCEQNLNHDAMYWYRQDPGQGLRLIYYSQIVNDFQKGDIAEGYSVSREKKESFPLTVTSAQKNPTAFYLCASTSDYSGNTIYFGEGSWLTVV.

The chain carries TRBV3-1 (or the pseudogene TRBV3-2) and TRBJ2-3; 10 bases match TRBD2. The CDR3 totals 19 residues. With 1 base clipped from V and 1 base from J, the junction kept 11 bases outside the gene matches. Germline CDR1 LGHDT, CDR2 YNNKEL (reference sequence). The CDR3 reads CASSQGFRTSGGGTDTQYF. In nucleotides, the CDR3 is TGTGCCAGCAGCCAAGGTTTTAGGACTAGCGGAGGGGGCACAGATACGCAGTATTTT.

The gene calls are TRBV9 and TRBJ1-2; D is perhaps TRBD1 (6 bases). The length of the CDR3 is 14 residues. V was shortened by 1 base and J by 4 bases, with 11 bases between the two germline ends. Germline V lookup: CDR1 SGDLS, CDR2 YYNGEE. The CDR3 is CASSVSPGAYGYTF. The CDR3 region has the DNA TGTGCCAGCAGCGTAAGTCCAGGGGCCTATGGCTACACCTTC. Together with reference TRBV9 and TRBJ1-2, the CDR3 gives the full variable domain: DSGVTQTPKHLITATGQRVTLRCSPRSGDLSVYWYQQSLDQGLQFLIQYYNGEERAKGNILERFSAQQFPDLHSELNLSSLELGDSALYFCASSVSPGAYGYTFGSGTRLTVV.

The chain carries TRBV4-2 and TRBJ2-5, with D maybe TRBD1 (5 bases). The CDR3 consists of 15 residues. From germline, CDR1 is LGHNA and CDR2 YNFKEQ. Trimming took 1 base from V and 5 from J, leaving 14 bases between them. In nucleotides, the CDR3 is TGTGCCAGCAGCCAAGGTTCCAGGGTTTGGGAGACCCAGTACTTC. Translating it yields CASSQGSRVWETQYF.

The chain carries TRBV27 and TRBJ2-1, with TRBD2 matching 12 bases. The CDR3 has 17 amino acids. The germline V gene encodes CDR1 MNHEY and CDR2 SMNVEV (reference sequence). Trimming removed 5 bases from V and 2 bases from J; junction bases left unmatched: 7. CDR3 nucleotides: TGTGCCAGCAGTCCCAATCGACTAGCGGGAGCCTACAATGAGCAGTTCTTC. Translated: CASSPNRLAGAYNEQFF.

This chain uses TRBV2 with TRBJ2-1; TRBD1 matches 12 bases. This CDR3 is built from 14 residues. V dropped 6 bases and J dropped 6; count of bases not matched to a gene: 3. Germline CDR1 SNHLY, CDR2 FYNNEI. CDR3: CASSGTGGFNEQFF. The CDR3 nucleotides read TGTGCCAGCAGCGGGACAGGGGGCTTCAATGAGCAGTTCTTC.

The gene calls are TRBV28 and TRBJ1-5; 10 bases agree with TRBD1. Looked up from germline, CDR1 is MDHEN and CDR2 is SYDVKM. The CDR3 runs to 16 residues. Germline trimming cut 7 bases from V and 4 bases from J; bases unmatched to any gene: 10. The CDR3: CASKISGTGVNQPQHF. CDR3 coding DNA: TGTGCCAGCAAAATCTCCGGGACAGGGGTAAATCAGCCCCAGCATTTT.